Each of the 11 T cell receptor beta chains below was sequenced from the same sample in a study of T cells after yellow fever vaccination. TCRdb independently ran MiXCR on the 5' RACE reads; one entry per CDR3 protein. This sample has some 500,000 distinct CDR3 sequences, with roughly 14% found just once. The input for sequencing was PBMCs, taken on the day of the yellow fever booster vaccination. Receptor source: a man younger than 45 who received the YFV17D yellow fever vaccine.

This clonotype was observed at least ten times. DNA for the CDR3: TGCGCCAGCTATGAACCGATGGGTTCGACCGGGGAGCTGTTTTTT. It encodes CASYEPMGSTGELFF. The J gene is TRBJ2-2, the V gene TRBV5-1; no clear D gene. The CDR3 runs 15 residues. The germline V gene encodes CDR1 SGHRS and CDR2 YFSETQ. Trimming pared 7 bases from V and 5 bases from J, leaving 18 bases between.

The chain is built from TRBV6-1 and TRBJ1-1, with D possibly being TRBD1 (5 bases). Trimming took 6 bases from V and 0 from J, leaving 8 bases between them. This CDR3 spans 13 amino acids. In germline, CDR1 is MNHNS, CDR2 SASEGT. Here the CDR3 reads CASRDTMNTEAFF. CDR3 coding DNA: TGTGCCAGCAGGGACACGATGAACACTGAAGCTTTCTTT.

V is TRBV14 and J is TRBJ1-4, with D possibly being TRBD1 (6 bases). The V end lost 0 bases, the J end lost 6 bases, and 11 bases lay between the germline ends. The CDR3 contains 15 residues. Germline CDR1 and CDR2: SGHDN and FVKESK. The CDR3 nucleotides are TGTGCCAGCAGCCAAGATCGGGGGGCCCATGAAAAACTGTTTTTT. This translates into CASSQDRGAHEKLFF.

Notes on this clonotype: The junction does not match germline at one end; this may be a read error. V usage is TRBV20-1 and J usage is TRBJ2-1; possibly TRBD2 for D (6 bases). Germline V gene data show CDR1 as DFQATT and CDR2 as SNEGSKA (reference sequence). The CDR3 covers 17 residues. As DNA, the CDR3 is TGCTGTGCTAGAGATAGGTCCCCCGGGAGCTCCTACAATGAGCAGTTCTTC. Translated, it gives CCARDRSPGSSYNEQFF.

This chain joins TRBV12-5 and TRBJ2-5; D remains unclear. Germline V gene lookup returns CDR1 LGHNT and CDR2 FRNRAP. The CDR3 spans 15 residues. V was clipped by 3 bases and J by 1 base, with 12 bases between them. CDR3: CASGLVTGFQETQYF. CDR3 nucleotide sequence: TGTGCTAGTGGTTTAGTCACCGGGTTCCAAGAGACCCAGTACTTC.

This clonotype was seen a handful of times. V usage is TRBV15 and J usage is TRBJ2-4; the D is unclear. The CDR3 spans 18 residues. Germline-derived CDR1 and CDR2 are LNHNV and YYDKDF (reference sequence). V was shortened by 2 bases and J by 1 base, with 18 bases between the two germline ends. The CDR3 DNA is TGTGCCACCAGCAGACCTACCTCGCCAAACTATGCCAAAAACATTCAGTACTTC. Translated, it gives CATSRPTSPNYAKNIQYF. Together with reference TRBV15 and TRBJ2-4, the CDR3 gives the full variable domain: DAMVIQNPRYQVTQFGKPVTLSCSQTLNHNVMYWYQQKSSQAPKLLFHYYDKDFNNEADTPDNFQSRRPNTSFCFLDIRSPGLGDTAMYLCATSRPTSPNYAKNIQYFGAGTRLSVL.

The chain has TRBV18 and TRBJ2-2; D ambiguous. The germline CDR1 and CDR2 sequences are KGHSH and LQKENI. Deletions cut 6 bases from V and 0 bases from J, with 14 bases between. This CDR3 has 16 residues. CDR3 sequence: CASSAWEQTNTGELFF. In DNA, the CDR3 is TGTGCCAGCTCCGCTTGGGAACAGACGAACACCGGGGAGCTGTTTTTT.

This clonotype occurred a few times. Here the CDR3 reads CAIRTQEESEQYF. In DNA, the CDR3 is TGTGCCATCAGGACTCAAGAAGAGAGCGAGCAGTACTTC. This rearrangement joins TRBV10-3 to TRBJ2-7; D remains unclear. Germline V gene data show CDR1 as ENHRY and CDR2 as SYGVKD. With 6 bases removed from V and 6 bases from J, the gap between germline ends came to 15 bases. The length of the CDR3 is 13 residues.

This clonotype was observed a handful of times. The genes are TRBV20-1 and TRBJ1-1; D remains unclear. Germline CDR1 reads DFQATT; CDR2 reads SNEGSKA (reference sequence). The V end was cut by 5 bases, the J end by 0 bases, with 4 bases between. The CDR3 has 11 residues. The CDR3 DNA reads TGCAGTGCTCCAGTGAACACTGAAGCTTTCTTT. Translating it yields CSAPVNTEAFF.

This clonotype has only a few counts. The J gene is TRBJ2-3, the V gene TRBV20-1; 8 positions match TRBD2. Per the germline V gene, CDR1 is DFQATT and CDR2 is SNEGSKA (reference sequence). This CDR3 is 18 amino acids long. The ends lost 1 base at V and 0 bases at J; junction bases unmatched: 12. The CDR3 DNA follows: TGCAGTGCTAGAGTTGTTAGCGGGAAGGTCTCTAGCACAGATACGCAGTATTTT. Encoded protein: CSARVVSGKVSSTDTQYF.

The chain combines TRBV6-2 or TRBV6-3 with TRBJ2-1, with a tentative D call TRBD1 (6 bases). This CDR3 has 13 amino acids. Trimming removed 4 bases at V and 10 bases at J, with 14 bases between. Germline CDR1 is MNHEY and CDR2 is SVGEGT. The CDR3 nucleotides read TGTGCCAGCAGTTGGACCTTTGGGGGCGAGCAGTTCTTC. Amino acid sequence: CASSWTFGGEQFF.